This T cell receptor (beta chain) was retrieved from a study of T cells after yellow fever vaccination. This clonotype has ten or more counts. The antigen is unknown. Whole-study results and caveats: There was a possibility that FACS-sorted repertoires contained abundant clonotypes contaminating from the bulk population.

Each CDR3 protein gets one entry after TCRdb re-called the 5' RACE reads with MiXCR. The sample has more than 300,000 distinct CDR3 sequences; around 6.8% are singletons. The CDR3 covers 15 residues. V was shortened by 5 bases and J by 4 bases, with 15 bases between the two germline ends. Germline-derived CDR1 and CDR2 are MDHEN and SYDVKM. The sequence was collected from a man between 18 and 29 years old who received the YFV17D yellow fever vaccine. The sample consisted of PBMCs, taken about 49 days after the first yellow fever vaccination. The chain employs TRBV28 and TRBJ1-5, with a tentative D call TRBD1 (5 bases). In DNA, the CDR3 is TGTGCCAGCAGTCCTAGAGGGGCAGGGAATCAGCCCCAGCATTTT. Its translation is CASSPRGAGNQPQHF.